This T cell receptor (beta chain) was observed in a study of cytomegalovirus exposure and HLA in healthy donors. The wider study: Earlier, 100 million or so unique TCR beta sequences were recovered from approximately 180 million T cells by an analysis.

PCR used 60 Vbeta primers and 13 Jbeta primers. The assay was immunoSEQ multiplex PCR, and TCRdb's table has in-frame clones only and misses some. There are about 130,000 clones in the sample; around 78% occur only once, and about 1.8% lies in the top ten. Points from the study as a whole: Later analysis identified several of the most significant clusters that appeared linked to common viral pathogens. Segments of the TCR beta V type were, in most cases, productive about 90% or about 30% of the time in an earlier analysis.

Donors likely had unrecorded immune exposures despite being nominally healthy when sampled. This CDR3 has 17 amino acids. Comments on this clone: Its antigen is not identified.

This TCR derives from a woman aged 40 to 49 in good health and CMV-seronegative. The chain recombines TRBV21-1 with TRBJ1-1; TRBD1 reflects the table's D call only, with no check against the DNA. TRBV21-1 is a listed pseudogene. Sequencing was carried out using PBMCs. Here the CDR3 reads CASIPNLQGGMNTEAFF. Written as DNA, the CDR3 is TGTGCCAGCATCCCCAACTTACAGGGGGGGATGAACACTGAAGCTTTCTTT.